Below are 29 T cell receptor beta chains sequenced from a single sample in a study of T cells in localized non-small cell lung cancer (dated by TCRdb to between 2020 and 2021). The protocol used for the library was the immunoSEQ multiplex PCR assay. The table comes from immuneACCESS by way of TCRdb, which keeps in-frame sequences with V and J called. Part of the clones is missing from these tables; in studies checked, under half for an unresolved V gene and the rest for unknown reasons. The sample contains 55,000 to 65,000 clones, over 85% of them found a single time. Approximately 22% of the sample rests with the top ten. Sequencing was performed on peripheral blood, taken before any cancer treatment. These receptors all come from a man aged 40 to 70 with stage I squamous cell lung carcinoma.

The chain joins TRBV5-6 to TRBJ1-6, with a possible D match to TRBD1 (5 bases). Trimming cost V 0 bases and J 7 bases, with 14 bases left between them. Germline CDR1 is SGHDT and CDR2 is YYEEEE. This CDR3 has 16 amino acids. The CDR3 DNA sequence: TGTGCCAGCAGCTTGGCCAGCAAGGGGAGAAATTCACCCCTCCACTTT. Amino acid sequence: CASSLASKGRNSPLHF. Full variable domain (outside the CDR3, taken from reference TRBV5-6 and TRBJ1-6): DAGVTQSPTHLIKTRGQQVTLRCSPKSGHDTVSWYQQALGQGPQFIFQYYEEEERQRGNFPDRFSGHQFPNYSSELNVNALLLGDSALYLCASSLASKGRNSPLHFGNGTRLTVT.

The genes are TRBV28 and TRBJ2-7; D perhaps matches TRBD2 (6 bases). The germline V gene encodes CDR1 MDHEN and CDR2 SYDVKM. V was clipped by 8 bases and J by 5 bases, with 16 bases between them. The length of the CDR3 is 13 residues. The CDR3, as DNA: TGTGCCAGCGGGATCCGGGGGAGGAACGAGCAGTACTTC. Translated, it gives CASGIRGRNEQYF.

This clone was found a few times. At one end, the junction sequence differs from germline, possibly due to a read error. The V call is TRBV7-7, the J call TRBJ2-7, with D unclear. Germline loops: CDR1 SSHAT, CDR2 FNYEAQ (reference sequence). The CDR3 is 13 amino acids. CDR3 sequence (DNA): TGTGCTAGCAGCTTAGCCCAGAGCTACGAGCAGTACTTC. Protein: CASSLAQSYEQYF.

This clone was counted only a few times. The chain carries TRBV28 and TRBJ1-4, with 7 bases identical to TRBD1. Trimming took 4 bases from V and 11 from J; bases not matched to a gene: 4. The germline gives CDR1 MDHEN, CDR2 SYDVKM. The CDR3 loop spans 12 amino acids. The CDR3 region is CASSSRGLKLFF. The CDR3 DNA follows: TGTGCCAGCAGTTCAAGGGGGCTTAAACTGTTTTTT.

The V and J genes are TRBV15 and TRBJ2-1; 14 bases align to TRBD2. The CDR3 length is 17 residues. V shed 1 base and J 5 bases; nucleotides not matched to a gene: 4. Germline lookup yields CDR1 LNHNV and CDR2 YYDKDF (reference sequence). The CDR3 nucleotides are TGTGCCACCAGCAGAGCGGGACTAGCGGGAGTAGACAATGAGCAGTTCTTC. The encoded protein is CATSRAGLAGVDNEQFF.

V is TRBV7-9 and J is TRBJ2-5; D not certain. The V end was cut by 5 bases, the J end by 1 base, with 2 bases between. CDR3 length: 11 amino acids. Germline V gene sequence: CDR1 SEHNR, CDR2 FQNEAQ (reference sequence). The CDR3 reads CASSPQETQYF. For the CDR3, the DNA is TGTGCCAGCAGCCCCCAAGAGACCCAGTACTTC.

The V call is TRBV7-2, the J call TRBJ2-7; 9 bases line up with TRBD2. The CDR3 extends over 15 amino acids. Germline V gene lookup returns CDR1 SGHTA and CDR2 FQGNSA. V dropped 5 bases and J dropped 7; count of bases not matched to a gene: 12. Written as DNA, the CDR3 is TGTGCCAGCAGCCAACCGGGACTAGCTCGTCGTGAGCAGTACTTC. Translating gives CASSQPGLARREQYF.

V is TRBV4-1 and J is TRBJ2-7; either TRBD1 or TRBD2 may fit D (6 bases each). Germline-derived CDR1 and CDR2 are MGHRA and YSYEKL. The V and J ends lost 2 bases and 3 bases respectively, with 17 bases between them. CDR3 length: 16 residues. CDR3 in amino acids: CASSQMGGQRGYEQYF. The CDR3 bases are TGCGCCAGCAGCCAAATGGGAGGACAGAGGGGCTACGAGCAGTACTTC.

The sample holds one count of this clone. The J gene is TRBJ1-3, the V gene TRBV15; D not certain. V was trimmed by 5 bases and J by 4 bases, leaving 12 bases between them. The germline V gene encodes CDR1 LNHNV and CDR2 YYDKDF (reference sequence). CDR3 size: 14 residues. CDR3 sequence: CATSQRAGGNTIYF. The CDR3 nucleotides are TGTGCCACCAGCCAGAGGGCGGGAGGAAACACCATATATTTT.

V gene TRBV19 combines with J gene TRBJ2-7, with 7 positions matching TRBD2. CDR3 length: 14 residues. V was clipped by 0 bases and J by 3 bases; unmatched bases: 2. CDR1 and CDR2 (germline): LNHDA, SQIVND (reference sequence). For the CDR3, the DNA is TGTGCCAGTAGTATAGAAGGGGACTACTACGAGCAGTACTTC. Protein: CASSIEGDYYEQYF.

The sample holds a few counts of this clone. The chain carries TRBV7-2 and TRBJ2-7; a possible D gene is TRBD2 (6 bases). The CDR3 length is 15 residues. V was shortened by 7 bases and J by 0 bases, with 16 bases between the two germline ends. The germline CDR1 and CDR2 sequences are SGHTA and FQGNSA. As DNA, the CDR3 is TGTGCCAGCATCCCTGGCGGGGCCAGCTCCTACGAGCAGTACTTC. This translates into CASIPGGASSYEQYF.

The chain recombines TRBV11-3 with TRBJ2-1; D may be TRBD1 (5 bases). Germline V CDR1 and CDR2: SGHNT, YENEEA. The germline V and J ends were trimmed by 5 bases and 6 bases, with 14 bases remaining between them. CDR3 size: 14 residues. CDR3 sequence reads: CASSLGVGVNEQFF. In DNA, the CDR3 is TGTGCCAGCAGCCTAGGGGTAGGGGTCAATGAGCAGTTCTTC. The full variable domain, with the rest looked up from reference TRBV11-3 and TRBJ2-1, is EAGVVQSPRYKIIEKKQPVAFWCNPISGHNTLYWYLQNLGQGPELLIRYENEEAVDDSQLPKDRFSAERLKGVDSTLKIQPAELGDSAVYLCASSLGVGVNEQFFGPGTRLTVL.

CDR3 residues: CASSPRTLGNPDTQYF. CDR3 sequence (DNA): TGTGCCAGCAGTCCCCGGACCCTGGGTAATCCAGATACGCAGTATTTT. V usage is TRBV28 and J usage is TRBJ2-3; D remains unclear. CDR3 length equals 16 residues. Germline CDR1 is MDHEN and CDR2 is SYDVKM. V lost 5 bases and J lost 4, with 19 bases in between.

The genes are TRBV7-9 and TRBJ1-1; a weak D match, TRBD1 (5 bases). This CDR3 has 13 amino acids. Germline values: CDR1 SEHNR, CDR2 FQNEAQ (reference sequence). V was shortened by 2 bases and J by 4 bases, with 8 bases between the two germline ends. The CDR3 DNA reads as TGTGCCAGCAGCTTACTCGGGGGCACTGAAGCTTTCTTT. Its translation: CASSLLGGTEAFF.

This chain joins TRBV11-2 and TRBJ2-1, with 9 bases identical to TRBD1. Germline-derived CDR1 and CDR2 are SGHAT and FQNNGV. V lost 11 bases to trimming and J lost 5 bases; unmatched junction nucleotides: 7. The length of the CDR3 is 13 residues. CDR3 bases: TGTGCCGTTCCGCGGACAGGGGACAATGAGCAGTTCTTC. This translates into CAVPRTGDNEQFF.

The chain carries TRBV7-3 and TRBJ2-2, with D uncertain. The CDR3 runs to 15 residues. The V gene lost 2 bases and the J gene lost 2 bases, with 9 bases spanning the gap. Germline lookup yields CDR1 SGHTA and CDR2 FQGTGA. The CDR3 DNA reads as TGTGCCAGCAGCTTAGAGACGGAAAACACCGGGGAGCTGTTTTTT. Translation gives CASSLETENTGELFF.

The V gene is TRBV18, the J gene TRBJ1-2; the D is unclear. V was pared by 6 bases and J by 8 bases, with 13 bases between. Germline values: CDR1 KGHSH, CDR2 LQKENI. The CDR3 is 12 residues long. The CDR3 region has the DNA TGTGCCAGCTCGTCCACGCAAGGAGGCTACACCTTC. Translated, it gives CASSSTQGGYTF.

The chain combines TRBV28 with TRBJ1-5; the match to TRBD1 covers 7 bases. Germline CDR1 reads MDHEN; CDR2 reads SYDVKM. V dropped 3 bases and J dropped 0; count of bases not matched to a gene: 8. This CDR3 region has 17 residues. The CDR3 DNA reads as TGTGCCAGCAGTTTGAGTACTGGGACAGCTAGCAATCAGCCCCAGCATTTT. The encoded protein is CASSLSTGTASNQPQHF.

The J gene is TRBJ2-7, the V gene TRBV7-2; 10 bases match TRBD1. The CDR3 length is 15 residues. Germline V gives CDR1 SGHTA, CDR2 FQGNSA. V shed 5 bases and J 5 bases; nucleotides not matched to a gene: 9. CDR3 sequence reads: CASSTRTGGLDEQYF. The CDR3 DNA reads TGTGCCAGCAGCACCCGGACAGGGGGTCTCGACGAGCAGTACTTC.

The V and J genes are TRBV11-3 and TRBJ1-5; weak D call: TRBD1 (5 bases). The CDR3 has 14 residues. The V end was cut by 5 bases, the J end by 3 bases, with 11 bases between. Germline V lookup: CDR1 SGHNT, CDR2 YENEEA. The chain's CDR3 is CASSPRGANQPQHF. The CDR3 nucleotides are TGTGCCAGCAGCCCTCGAGGGGCCAATCAGCCCCAGCATTTT.

CDR3 sequence: CASSYVLPREGETQYF. Here the CDR3 DNA reads TGTGCCAGCAGTTACGTTCTGCCCAGGGAGGGAGAGACCCAGTACTTC. The rearrangement joins TRBV6-6 to TRBJ2-5, with 7 bases lining up with TRBD2. V trimming: 2 bases; J trimming: 4 bases; junction bases outside the gene matches: 10. The CDR3 sequence is 16 residues long. The V gene's germline CDR1 is MNHNY and CDR2 SVGAGI (reference sequence).

The V call is TRBV15, the J call TRBJ2-1; D gene unclear. Per germline, CDR1 LNHNV and CDR2 YYDKDF (reference sequence). Trimming took 5 bases from V and 6 from J, leaving 23 bases between them. There are 17 residues in the CDR3. Here the CDR3 reads CATSATRPGRVINEQFF. The CDR3 nucleotides are TGTGCCACCAGCGCCACCCGACCCGGTCGAGTTATCAATGAGCAGTTCTTC. The complete variable domain, with remaining parts taken from reference TRBV15 and TRBJ2-1, reads DAMVIQNPRYQVTQFGKPVTLSCSQTLNHNVMYWYQQKSSQAPKLLFHYYDKDFNNEADTPDNFQSRRPNTSFCFLDIRSPGLGDTAMYLCATSATRPGRVINEQFFGPGTRLTVL.

The chain carries TRBV5-1 and TRBJ1-2, with D possibly being TRBD1 (5 bases). In germline, CDR1 is SGHRS, CDR2 YFSETQ. V lost 5 bases and J lost 3, with 8 bases in between. The CDR3 is 12 residues long. CDR3 protein: CASREGYYGYTF. CDR3 in DNA: TGCGCCAGCAGAGAGGGGTACTATGGCTACACCTTC.

The chain has TRBV5-1 and TRBJ2-1; TRBD2 matches at 14 bases. CDR1 and CDR2 from the germline V gene are SGHRS and YFSETQ. The CDR3 runs to 16 residues. Germline trimming cut 4 bases from V and 10 bases from J; bases unmatched to any gene: 10. The CDR3 DNA reads as TGCGCCAGCAGCAGGTCCGGGACTAGCGGGAGACGGGAGCAGTTCTTC. The encoded protein is CASSRSGTSGRREQFF.

This clone was counted a single time. The chain joins TRBV19 to TRBJ2-1, with 10 bases that match TRBD2. The CDR3 is 14 amino acids. The V segment lost 6 bases and the J segment 9 bases; nucleotides outside the gene matches: 8. Germline values: CDR1 LNHDA, CDR2 SQIVND (reference sequence). CDR3 nucleotide sequence: TGTGCCAGTAGCGGGACTAGCGCTTCGGTTGAGCAGTTCTTC. It translates to CASSGTSASVEQFF.

This clone appeared once. The V gene is TRBV7-9, the J gene TRBJ1-5, with a weak D call TRBD1 (5 bases). The CDR3 runs to 12 residues. Germline CDR1 SEHNR, CDR2 FQNEAQ (reference sequence). The V and J ends lost 3 bases and 7 bases respectively, with 7 bases between them. CDR3 sequence reads: CASSLGRQPQHF. The CDR3 nucleotides are TGTGCCAGCAGCTTGGGACGGCAGCCCCAGCATTTT. The full variable domain, rest sourced from reference TRBV7-9 and TRBJ1-5, is DTGVSQNPRHKITKRGQNVTFRCDPISEHNRLYWYRQTLGQGPEFLTYFQNEAQLEKSRLLSDRFSAERPKGSFSTLEIQRTEQGDSAMYLCASSLGRQPQHFGDGTRLSIL.

The chain uses TRBV19 and TRBJ2-3; 10 bases fit TRBD2. Germline V gene sequence: CDR1 LNHDA, CDR2 SQIVND (reference sequence). The CDR3 sequence is 15 residues long. V dropped 6 bases and J dropped 10; count of bases not matched to a gene: 13. This CDR3 reads CASSKREGQEGAQYF. Here the CDR3 DNA reads TGTGCCAGTAGCAAGCGGGAGGGCCAAGAGGGAGCGCAGTATTTT. Full variable domain (remainder filled in from reference TRBV19 and TRBJ2-3): DGGITQSPKYLFRKEGQNVTLSCEQNLNHDAMYWYRQDPGQGLRLIYYSQIVNDFQKGDIAEGYSVSREKKESFPLTVTSAQKNPTAFYLCASSKREGQEGAQYFGPGTRLTVL.

The V gene is TRBV11-2, the J gene TRBJ2-7; 7 bases agree with TRBD2. This CDR3 contains 15 residues. The V gene's germline CDR1 is SGHAT and CDR2 FQNNGV. Losses at the gene ends were 1 base for V and 3 bases for J; bases not matched to a gene: 6. CDR3 in amino acids: CASSLGVAGDYEQYF. As DNA, the CDR3 is TGTGCCAGCAGCTTAGGAGTGGCGGGGGACTACGAGCAGTACTTC. Full variable domain (outside the CDR3, taken from reference TRBV11-2 and TRBJ2-7): EAGVAQSPRYKIIEKRQSVAFWCNPISGHATLYWYQQILGQGPKLLIQFQNNGVVDDSQLPKDRFSAERLKGVDSTLKIQPAKLEDSAVYLCASSLGVAGDYEQYFGPGTRLTVT.

This chain joins TRBV7-9 and TRBJ2-7; D is perhaps TRBD1 (6 bases). Trimming removed 5 bases at V and 1 base at J, with 15 bases between. Germline V gene lookup returns CDR1 SEHNR and CDR2 FQNEAQ (reference sequence). The CDR3 extends over 15 amino acids. DNA for the CDR3: TGTGCCAGCAGCAGGACAGCCGTACGATCCTACGAGCAGTACTTC. It is translated as CASSRTAVRSYEQYF.